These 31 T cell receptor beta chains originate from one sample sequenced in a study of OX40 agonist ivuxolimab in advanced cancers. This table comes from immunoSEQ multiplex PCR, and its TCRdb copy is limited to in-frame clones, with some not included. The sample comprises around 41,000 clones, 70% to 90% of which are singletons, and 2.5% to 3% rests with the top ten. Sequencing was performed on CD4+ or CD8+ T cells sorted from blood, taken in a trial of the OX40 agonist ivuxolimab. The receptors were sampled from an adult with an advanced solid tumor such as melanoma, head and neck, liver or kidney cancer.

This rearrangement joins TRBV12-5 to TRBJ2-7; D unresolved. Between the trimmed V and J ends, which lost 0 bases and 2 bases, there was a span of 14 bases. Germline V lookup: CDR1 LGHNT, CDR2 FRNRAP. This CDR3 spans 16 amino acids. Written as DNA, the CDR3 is TGTGCTAGTGGTTTGGTACTCCAGGCTTCCACCTACGAGCAGTACTTC. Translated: CASGLVLQASTYEQYF.

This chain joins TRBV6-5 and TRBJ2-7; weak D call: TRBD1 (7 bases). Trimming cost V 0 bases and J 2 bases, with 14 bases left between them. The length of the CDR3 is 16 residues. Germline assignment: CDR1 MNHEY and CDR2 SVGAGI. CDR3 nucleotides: TGTGCCAGCAGTTACTCGGTCAGGGGGACTGCCTACGAGCAGTACTTC. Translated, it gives CASSYSVRGTAYEQYF.

DNA of the CDR3: TGTGCCAGTTCCACAGGGGACAACTACGAGCAGTACTTC. Translating gives CASSTGDNYEQYF. The chain carries TRBV6-1 and TRBJ2-7, with 7 bases fitting TRBD1. Germline V gene lookup returns CDR1 MNHNS and CDR2 SASEGT. With 9 bases clipped from V and 3 bases from J, the junction kept 8 bases outside the gene matches. This CDR3 has 13 amino acids.

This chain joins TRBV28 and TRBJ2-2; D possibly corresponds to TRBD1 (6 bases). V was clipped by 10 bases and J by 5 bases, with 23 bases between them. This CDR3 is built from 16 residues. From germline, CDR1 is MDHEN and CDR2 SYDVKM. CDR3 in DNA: TGTGCCATCCTGGATGACTTAGGGGGAGTGACCGGGGAGCTGTTTTTT. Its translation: CAILDDLGGVTGELFF.

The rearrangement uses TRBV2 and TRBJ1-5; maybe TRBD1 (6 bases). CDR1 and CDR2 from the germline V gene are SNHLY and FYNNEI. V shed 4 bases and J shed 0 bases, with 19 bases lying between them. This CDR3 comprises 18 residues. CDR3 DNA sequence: TGTGCCAGCAGTGTAGGGGGTATTGAGGCCGATAGCAATCAGCCCCAGCATTTT. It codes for CASSVGGIEADSNQPQHF.

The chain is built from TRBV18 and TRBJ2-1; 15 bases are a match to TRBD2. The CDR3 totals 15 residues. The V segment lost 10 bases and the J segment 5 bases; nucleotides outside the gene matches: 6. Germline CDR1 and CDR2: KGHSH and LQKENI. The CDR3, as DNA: TGTGCCACCCTGGGACTAGCGGGAGGAAACAATGAGCAGTTCTTC. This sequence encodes CATLGLAGGNNEQFF.

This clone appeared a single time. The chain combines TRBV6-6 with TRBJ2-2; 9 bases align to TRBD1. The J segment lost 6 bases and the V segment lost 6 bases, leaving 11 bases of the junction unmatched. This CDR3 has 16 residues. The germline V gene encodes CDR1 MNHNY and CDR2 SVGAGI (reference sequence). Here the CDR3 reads CASRGRDRAGAGELFF. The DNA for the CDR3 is TGTGCCAGCAGGGGCCGGGACAGGGCCGGGGCCGGGGAGCTGTTTTTT.

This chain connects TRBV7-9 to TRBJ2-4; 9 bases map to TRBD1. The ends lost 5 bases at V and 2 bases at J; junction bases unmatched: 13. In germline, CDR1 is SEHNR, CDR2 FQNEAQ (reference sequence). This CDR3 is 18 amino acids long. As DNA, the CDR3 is TGTGCCAGCAGCCTCCGGACAGGGGTAGGGTTAACCAAAAACATTCAGTACTTC. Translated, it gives CASSLRTGVGLTKNIQYF.

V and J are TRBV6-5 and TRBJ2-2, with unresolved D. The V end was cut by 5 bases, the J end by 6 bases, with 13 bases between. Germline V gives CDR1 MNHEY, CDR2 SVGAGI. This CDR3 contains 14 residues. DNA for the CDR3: TGTGCCAGCAGTCGACGGCCGAATGCCGGGGAGCTGTTTTTT. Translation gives CASSRRPNAGELFF.

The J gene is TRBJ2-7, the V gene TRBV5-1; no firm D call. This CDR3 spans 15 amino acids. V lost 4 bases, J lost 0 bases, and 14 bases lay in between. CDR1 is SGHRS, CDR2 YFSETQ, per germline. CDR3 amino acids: CASSPRPISSYEQYF. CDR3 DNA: TGCGCCAGCAGCCCCCGACCGATTAGCTCCTACGAGCAGTACTTC.

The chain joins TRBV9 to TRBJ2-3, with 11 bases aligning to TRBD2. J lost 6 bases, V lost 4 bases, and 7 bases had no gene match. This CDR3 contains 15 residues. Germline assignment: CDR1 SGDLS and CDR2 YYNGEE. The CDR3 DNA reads TGTGCCAGCAGCTCTTTAGCGGGAGGGGAGGATACGCAGTATTTT. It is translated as CASSSLAGGEDTQYF.

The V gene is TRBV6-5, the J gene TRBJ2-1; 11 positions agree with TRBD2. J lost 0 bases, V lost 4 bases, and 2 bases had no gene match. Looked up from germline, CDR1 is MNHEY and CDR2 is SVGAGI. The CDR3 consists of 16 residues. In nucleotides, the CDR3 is TGTGCCAGCAGTTCCGGGACTAGCGGCTCCTACAATGAGCAGTTCTTC. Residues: CASSSGTSGSYNEQFF.

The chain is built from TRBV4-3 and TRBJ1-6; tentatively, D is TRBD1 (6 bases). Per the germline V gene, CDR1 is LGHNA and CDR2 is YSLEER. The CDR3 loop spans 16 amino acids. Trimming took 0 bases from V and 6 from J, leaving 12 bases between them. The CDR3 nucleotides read TGCGCCAGCAGCCAAGATCGGGGGGCCTTTAATTCACCCCTCCACTTT. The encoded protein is CASSQDRGAFNSPLHF.

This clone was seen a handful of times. The CDR3, as DNA: TGTGCCAGCAGCTTATTGTATCGGTACGAGCAGTACTTC. Protein product: CASSLLYRYEQYF. V usage is TRBV7-2 and J usage is TRBJ2-7; D is unclear. Deletions cut 2 bases from V and 4 bases from J, with 9 bases between. The CDR3 has 13 residues. Germline V gives CDR1 SGHTA, CDR2 FQGNSA.

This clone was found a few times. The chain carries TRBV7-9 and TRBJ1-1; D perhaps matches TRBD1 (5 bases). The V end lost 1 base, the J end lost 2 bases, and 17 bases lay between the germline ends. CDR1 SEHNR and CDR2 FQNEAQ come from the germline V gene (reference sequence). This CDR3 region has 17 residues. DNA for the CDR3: TGTGCCAGCAGCTTAGTCGCCCGGGGGTGGAGAAACACTGAAGCTTTCTTT. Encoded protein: CASSLVARGWRNTEAFF.

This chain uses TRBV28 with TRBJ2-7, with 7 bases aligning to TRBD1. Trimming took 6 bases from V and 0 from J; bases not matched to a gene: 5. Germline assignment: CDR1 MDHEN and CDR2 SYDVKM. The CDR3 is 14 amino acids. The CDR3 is CASRPTGISYEQYF. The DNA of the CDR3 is TGTGCCAGCAGGCCGACAGGGATCTCCTACGAGCAGTACTTC.

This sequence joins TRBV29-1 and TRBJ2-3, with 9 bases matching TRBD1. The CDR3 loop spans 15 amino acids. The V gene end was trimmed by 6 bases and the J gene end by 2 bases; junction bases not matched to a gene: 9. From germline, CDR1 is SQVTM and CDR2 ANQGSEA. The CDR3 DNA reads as TGCAGCGTCGGGACAGGGCAAGCCACCACAGATACGCAGTATTTT. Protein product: CSVGTGQATTDTQYF.

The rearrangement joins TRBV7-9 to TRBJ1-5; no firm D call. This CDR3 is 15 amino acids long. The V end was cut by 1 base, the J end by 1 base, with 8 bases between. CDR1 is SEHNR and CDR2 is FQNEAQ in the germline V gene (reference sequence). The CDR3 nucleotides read TGTGCCAGCAGCTTAGGGGATTCGAGCAATCAGCCCCAGCATTTT. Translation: CASSLGDSSNQPQHF.

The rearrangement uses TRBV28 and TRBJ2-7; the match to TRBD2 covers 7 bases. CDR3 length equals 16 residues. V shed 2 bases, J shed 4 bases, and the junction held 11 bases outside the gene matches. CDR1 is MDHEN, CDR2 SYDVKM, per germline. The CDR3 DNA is TGTGCCAGCAGTTTAACGGGCGGCGGGAGTCCGTACGAGCAGTACTTC. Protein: CASSLTGGGSPYEQYF.

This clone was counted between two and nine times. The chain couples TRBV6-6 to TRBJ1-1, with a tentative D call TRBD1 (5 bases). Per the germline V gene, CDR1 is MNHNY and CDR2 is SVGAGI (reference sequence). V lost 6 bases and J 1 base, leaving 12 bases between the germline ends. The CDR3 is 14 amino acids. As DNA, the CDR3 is TGTGCCAGCAGAGACACGACAGAGAACACTGAAGCTTTCTTT. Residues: CASRDTTENTEAFF.

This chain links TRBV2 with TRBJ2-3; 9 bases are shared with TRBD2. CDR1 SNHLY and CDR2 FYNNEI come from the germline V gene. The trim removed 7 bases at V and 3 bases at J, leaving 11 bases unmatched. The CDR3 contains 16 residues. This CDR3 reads CASIPWASGITDTQYF. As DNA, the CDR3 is TGTGCCAGCATCCCTTGGGCTAGCGGGATTACAGATACGCAGTATTTT.

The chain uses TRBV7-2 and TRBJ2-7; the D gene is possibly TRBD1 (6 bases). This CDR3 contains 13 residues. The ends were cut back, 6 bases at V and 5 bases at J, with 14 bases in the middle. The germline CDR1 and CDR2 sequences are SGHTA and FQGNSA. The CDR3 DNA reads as TGTGCCAGCAGTTTACAGGGTAGAAACGAGCAGTACTTC. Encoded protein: CASSLQGRNEQYF.

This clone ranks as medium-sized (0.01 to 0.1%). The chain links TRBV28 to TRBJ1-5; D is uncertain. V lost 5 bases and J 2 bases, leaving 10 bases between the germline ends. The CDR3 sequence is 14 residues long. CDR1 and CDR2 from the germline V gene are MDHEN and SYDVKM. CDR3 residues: CASSMGWGNQPQHF. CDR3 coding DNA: TGTGCCAGCAGTATGGGCTGGGGCAATCAGCCCCAGCATTTT.

CDR3 DNA: TGCAGTGCTAGAAGGGAGACCCAGTACTTC. Translation: CSARRETQYF. The chain employs TRBV20-1 and TRBJ2-5; no definite D call. The CDR3 sequence is 10 residues long. Germline V CDR1 and CDR2: DFQATT, SNEGSKA (reference sequence). Trimming took off 2 bases at V and 5 bases at J, with 3 bases between the two ends.

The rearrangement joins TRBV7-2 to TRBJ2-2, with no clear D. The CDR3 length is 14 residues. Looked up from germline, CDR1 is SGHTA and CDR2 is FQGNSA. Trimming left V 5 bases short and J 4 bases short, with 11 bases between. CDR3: CASSTPLVTGELFF. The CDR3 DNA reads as TGTGCCAGCAGCACCCCTCTAGTCACCGGGGAGCTGTTTTTT.

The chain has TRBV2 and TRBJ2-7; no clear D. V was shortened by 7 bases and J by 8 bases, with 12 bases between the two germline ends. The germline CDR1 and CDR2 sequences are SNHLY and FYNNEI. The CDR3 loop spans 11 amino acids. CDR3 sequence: CASNLAYKQYF. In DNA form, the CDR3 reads TGTGCCAGCAATCTCGCTTATAAGCAGTACTTC.

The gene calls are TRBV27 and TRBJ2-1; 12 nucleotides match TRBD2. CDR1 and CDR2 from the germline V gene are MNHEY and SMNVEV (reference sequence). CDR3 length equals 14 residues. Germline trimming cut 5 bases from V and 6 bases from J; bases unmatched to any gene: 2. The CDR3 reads CASSLAGGFNEQFF. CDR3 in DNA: TGTGCCAGCAGTCTAGCGGGAGGGTTCAATGAGCAGTTCTTC.

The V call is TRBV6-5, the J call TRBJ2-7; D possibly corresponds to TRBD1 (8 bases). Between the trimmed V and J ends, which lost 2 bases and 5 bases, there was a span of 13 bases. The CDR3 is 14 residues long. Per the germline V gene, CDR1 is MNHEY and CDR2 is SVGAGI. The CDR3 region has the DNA TGTGCCAGCAGTTACGAGCGGGACAGGCACGAGCAGTACTTC. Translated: CASSYERDRHEQYF.

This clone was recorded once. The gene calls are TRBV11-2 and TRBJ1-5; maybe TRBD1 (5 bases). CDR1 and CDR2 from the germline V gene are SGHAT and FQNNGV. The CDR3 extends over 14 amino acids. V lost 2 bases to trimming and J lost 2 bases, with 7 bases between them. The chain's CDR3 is CASSLLGGNQPQHF. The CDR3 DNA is TGTGCCAGCAGCTTATTGGGGGGCAATCAGCCCCAGCATTTT. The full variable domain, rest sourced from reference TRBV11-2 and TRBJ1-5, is EAGVAQSPRYKIIEKRQSVAFWCNPISGHATLYWYQQILGQGPKLLIQFQNNGVVDDSQLPKDRFSAERLKGVDSTLKIQPAKLEDSAVYLCASSLLGGNQPQHFGDGTRLSIL.

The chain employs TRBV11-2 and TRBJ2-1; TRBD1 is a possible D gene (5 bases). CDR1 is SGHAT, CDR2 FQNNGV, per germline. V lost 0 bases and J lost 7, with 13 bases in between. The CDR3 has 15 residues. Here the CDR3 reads CASSLEPTVRNEQFF. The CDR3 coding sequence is TGTGCCAGCAGCTTAGAGCCGACAGTCAGGAATGAGCAGTTCTTC.

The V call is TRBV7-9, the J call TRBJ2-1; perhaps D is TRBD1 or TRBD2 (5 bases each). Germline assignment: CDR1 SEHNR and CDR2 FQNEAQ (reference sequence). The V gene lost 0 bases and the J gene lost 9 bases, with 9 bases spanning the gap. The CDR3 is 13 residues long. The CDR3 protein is CASSLAGEFEQFF. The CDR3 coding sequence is TGTGCCAGCAGCTTAGCAGGGGAGTTTGAGCAGTTCTTC.